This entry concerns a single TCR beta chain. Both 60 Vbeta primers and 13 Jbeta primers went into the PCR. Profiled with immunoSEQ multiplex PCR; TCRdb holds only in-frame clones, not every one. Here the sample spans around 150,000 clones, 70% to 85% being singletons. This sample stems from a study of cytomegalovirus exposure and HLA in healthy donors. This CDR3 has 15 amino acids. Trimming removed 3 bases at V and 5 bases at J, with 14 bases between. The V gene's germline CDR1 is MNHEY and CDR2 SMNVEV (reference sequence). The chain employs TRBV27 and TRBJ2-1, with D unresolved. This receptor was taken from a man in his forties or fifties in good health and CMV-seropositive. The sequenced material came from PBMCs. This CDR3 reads CASSLGLRMDNEQFF. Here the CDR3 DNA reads TGTGCCAGCAGTTTGGGCTTGAGAATGGACAATGAGCAGTTCTTC.